Following are 24 T cell receptor beta chains from one sample sequenced in a study of glioma-infiltrating T cells. TCR alpha and beta CDR3 regions were amplified from RNA using iRepertoire nested multiplex PCR. Each CDR3 protein is one row after TCRdb ran MiXCR on the multiplex PCR reads. Of around 120,000 distinct CDR3 sequences in the sample, more than 20% were seen once. The sample consisted of glioma tissue, nonneoplastic brain tissue, or PBMCs (not recorded which). The receptors derive from a human donor with low-grade glioma or glioblastoma, undergoing nonglioma brain surgery, or in good health (not recorded which).

The rearrangement uses TRBV12-3 or TRBV12-4 and TRBJ1-6, with a possible D match to TRBD1 (5 bases). The V end was cut by 6 bases, the J end by 6 bases, with 6 bases between. The CDR3 spans 12 residues. CDR3 region: CASRQGNSPLHF. The CDR3 region has the DNA TGTGCCAGCAGGCAGGGTAATTCACCCCTCCACTTT.

This clonotype was picked up many times. For the CDR3, the DNA is TGTGCCAGCAGGATACAACTCGGGGGGGCGTACGAGCAGTACGTC. This gives the protein CASRIQLGGAYEQYV. The V gene is TRBV6-1, the J gene TRBJ2-7, with 8 bases that match TRBD2. V shed 6 bases and J 4 bases; nucleotides not matched to a gene: 11. Germline CDR1 and CDR2: MNHNS and SASEGT. The CDR3 sequence is 15 residues long.

The table lists this clonotype with a few counts. The chain links TRBV2 to TRBJ2-3; TRBD1 agrees at 8 bases. The germline CDR1 and CDR2 sequences are SNHLY and FYNNEI. J lost 2 bases, V lost 8 bases, and 3 bases had no gene match. The CDR3 spans 13 residues. CDR3 residues: CASRDRTTDTQYF. The CDR3 DNA sequence: TGTGCCAGCCGGGACAGGACCACAGATACGCAGTATTTT.

Worth noting for this clonotype: At one of its ends the junction is not consistent with the germline gene, which may arise from a read error. The chain couples TRBV3-1 to TRBJ2-1; D not resolved. Germline V gene sequence: CDR1 LGHDT, CDR2 YNNKEL (reference sequence). The CDR3 is 12 residues long. Here the CDR3 reads CAGSQVSNEQFF. The CDR3 DNA reads as TGTGCCGGCAGCCAAGTTTCCAATGAGCAGTTCTTC.

This clonotype was counted only a few times. This chain joins TRBV24-1 and TRBJ1-5, with 7 positions matching TRBD1. Germline CDR1 KGHDR, CDR2 SFDVKD. Trimming at V came to 7 bases and at J to 2 bases, leaving 4 bases not matched to a gene. This CDR3 comprises 14 residues. The CDR3 coding sequence is TGTGCCACCAGCAGACAGGGAGGCAATCAGCCCCAGCATTTT. This translates into CATSRQGGNQPQHF.

Of note for this clonotype: It is likely a read error, because the conserved phenylalanine at the end of the CDR3 is missing. V usage is TRBV3-1 and J usage is TRBJ2-5; unclear D gene. Germline CDR1 and CDR2: LGHDT and YNNKEL (reference sequence). Trimming removed 2 bases at V and 1 base at J, with 5 bases between. CDR3 size: 13 residues. The CDR3 DNA reads TGTGCCAGCAGCCAACCATTCCAAGAGACCCAGTACTTA. The encoded protein is CASSQPFQETQYL.

Points on this clonotype: A much larger clone is a single base away; this may be a read error. The V call is TRBV3-1, the J call TRBJ2-3; D perhaps matches TRBD1 (5 bases). The better agreement between TRBJ1-5 and the DNA end casts doubt on the J call. The CDR3 is 13 amino acids. CDR1 is LGHDT, CDR2 YNNKEL, per germline (reference sequence). In nucleotides, the CDR3 is TGTGCCAGCAGCCAAGTCTTGGGGGATACGCAGCATTTT. Translation gives CASSQVLGDTQHF.

This clonotype was seen more than once but under ten times. V gene TRBV6-1 combines with J gene TRBJ2-2; D is uncertain. This CDR3 has 14 amino acids. Germline assignment: CDR1 MNHNS and CDR2 SASEGT. The germline V and J ends were trimmed by 7 bases and 4 bases, with 13 bases remaining between them. CDR3 amino acids: CASIWTSGTGELFF. The CDR3, as DNA: TGTGCCAGCATATGGACGTCGGGCACCGGGGAGCTGTTTTTT.

A note on this clonotype: This could be a read error, since a much larger clone is one nucleotide away. CDR3 region: CASGFRAGGTDTQYF. CDR3 bases: TGTGCCAGCGGTTTCCGAGCGGGGGGGACAGATACGCAGTATTTT. This rearrangement joins TRBV6-6 to TRBJ2-3; 10 bases fit TRBD2. With V trimmed by 8 bases and J by 3 bases, 8 bases remained unmatched. Germline V gives CDR1 MNHNY, CDR2 SVGAGI (reference sequence). The CDR3 length is 15 residues.

This clonotype was seen ten or more times. The chain is built from TRBV20-1 and TRBJ2-3; D may be TRBD2 (6 bases). Germline CDR1 is DFQATT and CDR2 is SNEGSKA (reference sequence). This CDR3 spans 10 amino acids. Trimming took off 7 bases at V and 4 bases at J, with 6 bases between the two ends. Written as DNA, the CDR3 is TGCAGTGGGGAGGCAGATACGCAGTATTTT. It codes for CSGEADTQYF.

This clonotype was observed many times. This chain joins TRBV20-1 and TRBJ1-5; possible D gene TRBD1, 5 bases. V lost 6 bases and J 3 bases, leaving 12 bases between the germline ends. CDR1 and CDR2 (germline): DFQATT, SNEGSKA (reference sequence). This CDR3 is built from 13 residues. CDR3 region: CSAIDRNNQPQHF. CDR3 coding DNA: TGCAGTGCCATTGACAGAAACAATCAGCCCCAGCATTTT.

The chain joins TRBV20-1 to TRBJ2-1; 10 positions match TRBD1. V shed 6 bases and J 13 bases; nucleotides not matched to a gene: 12. Germline V lookup: CDR1 DFQATT, CDR2 SNEGSKA (reference sequence). The CDR3 is 13 residues long. CDR3 region: CSARDRGFETQFF. CDR3 coding DNA: TGCAGTGCACGGGACAGGGGATTCGAGACCCAGTTCTTC.

The chain employs TRBV28 and TRBJ1-1; 7 nucleotides align to TRBD1. The CDR3 has 15 amino acids. V trimming: 6 bases; J trimming: 0 bases; junction bases outside the gene matches: 7. Germline loops: CDR1 MDHEN, CDR2 SYDVKM. The CDR3 is CASRRTGSMNTEAFF. In nucleotides, the CDR3 is TGTGCCAGCAGACGGACAGGAAGCATGAACACTGAAGCTTTCTTT. The full variable domain, with the rest looked up from reference TRBV28 and TRBJ1-1, is DVKVTQSSRYLVKRTGEKVFLECVQDMDHENMFWYRQDPGLGLRLIYFSYDVKMKEKGDIPEGYSVSREKKERFSLILESASTNQTSMYLCASRRTGSMNTEAFFGQGTRLTVV.

This clonotype has a count of ten or more. The rearrangement uses TRBV6-1 and TRBJ1-1; no reliable D call. CDR1 and CDR2 (germline): MNHNS, SASEGT. V lost 5 bases and J 5 bases, leaving 6 bases between the germline ends. The CDR3 is made up of 11 amino acids. CDR3 protein: CASSYSTEAFF. Written as DNA, the CDR3 is TGTGCCAGCAGTTATAGTACTGAAGCTTTCTTT.

This clonotype was counted once. The gene calls are TRBV5-1 and TRBJ2-2; weak D call: TRBD2 (6 bases). Trimming removed 6 bases at V and 3 bases at J, with 15 bases between. Germline V gene data show CDR1 as SGHRS and CDR2 as YFSETQ. The CDR3 extends over 15 amino acids. This CDR3 reads CASTKPGLDTGELFF. The CDR3, as DNA: TGCGCCAGCACGAAGCCGGGACTGGACACCGGGGAGCTGTTTTTT.

This clonotype was detected ten times or more. The rearrangement joins TRBV27 to TRBJ2-5; 7 bases agree with TRBD1. CDR1 and CDR2 (germline): MNHEY, SMNVEV (reference sequence). V trimming: 5 bases; J trimming: 0 bases; junction bases outside the gene matches: 9. The CDR3 sequence is 16 residues long. The DNA of the CDR3 is TGTGCCAGCAGTCCCAGACAGGGCAATTACCAAGAGACCCAGTACTTC. Translation gives CASSPRQGNYQETQYF.

This clonotype was counted ten times or more. The rearrangement joins TRBV20-1 to TRBJ2-7; D could derive from TRBD1 or TRBD2 (6 bases each). The CDR3 runs 15 residues. V was trimmed by 3 bases and J by 6 bases, leaving 21 bases between them. Germline loops: CDR1 DFQATT, CDR2 SNEGSKA (reference sequence). The CDR3 protein is CSASAGGAFWPEQYV. CDR3 DNA sequence: TGCAGTGCTAGTGCCGGGGGCGCTTTCTGGCCCGAGCAGTACGTC.

The chain employs TRBV20-1 and TRBJ1-1; 10 bases are shared with TRBD1. CDR1 is DFQATT and CDR2 is SNEGSKA in the germline V gene (reference sequence). V was pared by 5 bases and J by 4 bases, with 10 bases of the junction left unmatched. The CDR3 runs 15 residues. CDR3 bases: TGCAGTGCTCCGCGACAGGGGGCGATGAGCACTGAAGCTTTCTTT. It specifies CSAPRQGAMSTEAFF.

In its sample, this clonotype was seen a few times. The gene calls are TRBV2 and TRBJ1-5; D is uncertain. The CDR3 covers 14 residues. V shed 7 bases and J shed 2 bases, with 12 bases lying between them. Germline CDR1 reads SNHLY; CDR2 reads FYNNEI. The CDR3 coding sequence is TGTGCCAGCACGAGAGGAGGCGGCAATCAGCCCCAGCATTTT. Translated: CASTRGGGNQPQHF. Looking up the rest from reference TRBV2 and TRBJ1-5 gives the full variable domain: EPEVTQTPSHQVTQMGQEVILRCVPISNHLYFYWYRQILGQKVEFLVSFYNNEISEKSEIFDDQFSVERPDGSNFTLKIRSTKLEDSAMYFCASTRGGGNQPQHFGDGTRLSIL.

The rearrangement links TRBV7-3 to TRBJ2-3; D not certain. CDR3 size: 16 residues. The V gene's germline CDR1 is SGHTA and CDR2 FQGTGA. The V end lost 2 bases, the J end lost 1 base, and 13 bases lay between the germline ends. The CDR3 sequence is CASSLEMVPGTDTQYF. The CDR3 bases are TGTGCCAGCAGCTTAGAAATGGTACCTGGCACAGATACGCAGTATTTT.

Worth noting for this clonotype: Sequence at one end of the junction differs from germline and may be a read error. This chain connects TRBV20-1 to TRBJ2-5; TRBD2 matches at 12 bases. Germline CDR1 and CDR2: DFQATT and SNEGSKA (reference sequence). This CDR3 has 13 amino acids. The CDR3 here is CSTSGGWEEAQYF. CDR3 coding DNA: TGCAGTACTAGCGGGGGGTGGGAAGAGGCCCAGTACTTC.

The CDR3 here is CSGGGGVETQYF. The DNA for the CDR3 is TGCAGTGGGGGCGGGGGGGTGGAGACCCAGTACTTC. The chain carries TRBV20-1 and TRBJ2-5, with 9 bases identical to TRBD2. The J segment lost 5 bases and the V segment lost 7 bases, leaving 5 bases of the junction unmatched. Germline V gene sequence: CDR1 DFQATT, CDR2 SNEGSKA (reference sequence). This CDR3 spans 12 amino acids.

Details on this clonotype: A read error may account for a junction end that differs from germline. V is TRBV12-3 or TRBV12-4 and J is TRBJ1-3, with D unresolved. CDR3 length: 16 residues. CDR3 amino acids: CASSLMTLGSGNTIHF. In nucleotides, the CDR3 is TGTGCCAGCAGTTTAATGACTCTGGGCTCTGGAAACACCATACATTTT.

This chain uses TRBV5-1 with TRBJ2-3; no firm D call. V shed 1 base and J shed 8 bases, with 5 bases lying between them. CDR1 and CDR2 from the germline V gene are SGHRS and YFSETQ. CDR3 length equals 11 residues. CDR3: CASSLRSTQYF. In DNA, the CDR3 is TGCGCCAGCAGCTTGAGGAGTACGCAGTATTTT.